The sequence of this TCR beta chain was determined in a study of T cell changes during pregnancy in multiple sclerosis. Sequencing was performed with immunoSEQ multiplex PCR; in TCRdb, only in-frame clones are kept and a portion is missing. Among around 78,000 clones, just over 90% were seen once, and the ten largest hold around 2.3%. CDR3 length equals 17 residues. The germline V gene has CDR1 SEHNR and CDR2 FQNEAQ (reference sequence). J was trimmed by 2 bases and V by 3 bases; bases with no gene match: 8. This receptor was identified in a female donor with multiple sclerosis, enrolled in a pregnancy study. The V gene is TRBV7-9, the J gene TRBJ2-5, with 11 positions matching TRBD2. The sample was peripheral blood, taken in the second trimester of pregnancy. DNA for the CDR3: TGTGCCAGCAGCTTTGGGCTAGCGGGGGGTGCTCAAGAGACCCAGTACTTC. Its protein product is CASSFGLAGGAQETQYF.